This T cell receptor beta chain was recovered during a study of metastatic and nonmetastatic thyroid tumors (TCRdb year 2020). The study in broad terms: Repertoires were compared across peripheral blood and tumor or nodule tissue samples from malignant and benign thyroid patients.

On this clone: It has no known antigen specificity. Within one base of it there is no much larger clone, and no base qualities were kept.

Before undergoing thyroid surgery, none of the patients had been given any kind of treatment. Using T-cell receptor beta sequencing, the study looked back at clinical samples from patients collected from the early 2010s to the late 2010s. The library was produced with PCR. The sequencer was an Illumina HiSeq 4000. High-throughput sequencing was used to profile the CDR3 region of the TCR beta-chain in every patient. The authors processed their data as follows. A classifier to discriminate distant-metastatic papillary thyroid cancer patients was built from CDR3 differences across clinicopathological groups. To measure repertoire diversity the researchers used the Shannon index, while the Morisita-Horn index served to gauge how similar the tumor and blood repertoires were. Clones were called with MiXCR by TCRdb after fastp trimmed the public reads at Q25, and only in-frame beta chains were retained. In this record, the V and J calls reflect TCRdb's handling and not the investigators' own analysis. Across this sample there are about 16,000 clones, with about 31% seen only once. The ten largest account for roughly 13% of the sample.

The research as a whole found: TCR beta diversity was reported as significantly higher in malignant tumors than in benign nodules, in both blood and tumor samples.

V ends up 4 bases short and J 4 bases short, with an unmatched junction base count of 3. The CDR3 starts with the cysteine, ends with the phenylalanine, and has 14 residues. CDR3 DNA is the only sequence kept; it has 42 bases, read in frame from the first base. For CDR1 and CDR2, the germline V gene lists MNHNS and SASEGT. The receptor's source is a male donor with papillary thyroid cancer or a benign thyroid nodule (not recorded which). Some clones in this sample may be carry-over from other donors' samples. The receptor chain draws on TRBV6-1 and TRBJ1-2; 10 bases in the middle match TRBD1. Specimen: tumor tissue. The encoded CDR3 is CASSGRQGAYGYTF. The DNA sequence is as follows: TGTGCCAGCAGTGGCCGACAGGGGGCCTATGGCTACACCTTC.